The sequence of this T cell receptor beta chain was determined in a study of T-cell memory formation after mild COVID-19. Background on the study: The two donors had largely donor-specific TCR clusters. Study-level points and caveats: Detection of some responders pre-infection suggested pre-existing cross-reactive memory T cells participated.

Using its own MiXCR run on the 5' RACE reads, TCRdb lists one record per CDR3 protein. In the table there are approximately 300,000 distinct CDR3 sequences, 15% of which are singletons. Germline values: CDR1 MNHNY, CDR2 SVGAGI (reference sequence). The length of the CDR3 is 13 residues. Trimming took 1 base from V and 2 from J, leaving 5 bases between them. As for this clonotype: Its specificity is unknown.

This chain links TRBV6-6 with TRBJ2-5; D is unclear. The sample consisted of PBMCs or a T cell subset sorted from them (not recorded which). This receptor was taken from a man between 18 and 35 years old who had mild COVID-19 (a few samples of this study predate the infection). Cell type and time point are not known. Here the CDR3 reads CASSYWQQETQYF. CDR3 coding DNA: TGTGCCAGCAGTTACTGGCAGCAAGAGACCCAGTACTTC.